This T cell receptor beta chain comes out of a study of STAT5B mutations in CD4+ large granular lymphocyte leukemia. Study outcomes and limitations: Patient CD4-sorted repertoires stayed more clonal than healthy ones after leukemic-clone removal. Data were not HLA-matched across samples.

This table comes from immunoSEQ multiplex PCR, and its TCRdb copy is limited to in-frame clones, with some not included. The data contain some 38,000 clones, approximately 72% of them singletons. This clone has a single count. Its specificity is unknown. Input material: CD4+ T cells from blood buffy coats. The receptor was derived from a human donor in good health.

The CDR3 bases are TGTGCCAGCAGGACCCGAACTGGCCGGTGGGGCTACACCTTC. Its protein product is CASRTRTGRWGYTF. The genes are TRBV6-5 and TRBJ1-2; D ambiguous. CDR3 length equals 14 residues. CDR1 and CDR2 (germline): MNHEY, SVGAGI. With 6 bases removed from V and 8 bases from J, the gap between germline ends came to 19 bases.